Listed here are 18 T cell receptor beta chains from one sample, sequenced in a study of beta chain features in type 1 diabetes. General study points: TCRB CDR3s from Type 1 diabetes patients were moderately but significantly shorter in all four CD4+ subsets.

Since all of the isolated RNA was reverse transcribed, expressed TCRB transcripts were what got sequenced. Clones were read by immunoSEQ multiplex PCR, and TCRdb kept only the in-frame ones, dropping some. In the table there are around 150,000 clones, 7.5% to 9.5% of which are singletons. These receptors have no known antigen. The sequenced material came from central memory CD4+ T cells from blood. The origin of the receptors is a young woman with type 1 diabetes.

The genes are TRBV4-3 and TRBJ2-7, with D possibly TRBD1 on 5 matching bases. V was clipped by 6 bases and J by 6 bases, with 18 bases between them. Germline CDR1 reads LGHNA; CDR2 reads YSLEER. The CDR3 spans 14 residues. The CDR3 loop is CASSPDSLGLEQYF. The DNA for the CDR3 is TGCGCCAGCAGTCCCGACTCACTGGGGCTCGAGCAGTACTTC.

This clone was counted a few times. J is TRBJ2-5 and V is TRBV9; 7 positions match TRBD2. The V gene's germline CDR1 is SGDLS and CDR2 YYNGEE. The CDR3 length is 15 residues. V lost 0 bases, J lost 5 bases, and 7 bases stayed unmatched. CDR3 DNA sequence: TGTGCCAGCAGCGTAGATGCTAGCGGCGGGGAGACCCAGTACTTC. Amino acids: CASSVDASGGETQYF.

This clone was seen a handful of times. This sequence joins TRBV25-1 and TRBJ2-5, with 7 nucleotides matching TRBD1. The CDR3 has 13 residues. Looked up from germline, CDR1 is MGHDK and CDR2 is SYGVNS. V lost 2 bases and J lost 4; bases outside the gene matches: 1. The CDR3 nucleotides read TGTGCCAGCAGTGAAGGACAGGTAGAGACCCAGTACTTC. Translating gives CASSEGQVETQYF.

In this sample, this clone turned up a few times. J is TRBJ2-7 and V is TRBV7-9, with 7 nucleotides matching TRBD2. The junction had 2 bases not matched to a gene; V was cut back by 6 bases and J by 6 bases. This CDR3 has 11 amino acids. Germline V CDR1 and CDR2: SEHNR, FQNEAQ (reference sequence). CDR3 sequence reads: CASSPGGEQYF. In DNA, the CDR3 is TGTGCCAGCAGTCCGGGGGGCGAGCAGTACTTC.

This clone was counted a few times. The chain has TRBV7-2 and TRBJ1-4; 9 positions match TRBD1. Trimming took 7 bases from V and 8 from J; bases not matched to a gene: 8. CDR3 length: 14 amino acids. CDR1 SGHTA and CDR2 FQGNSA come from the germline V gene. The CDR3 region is CASTRDRASEKLFF. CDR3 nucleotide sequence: TGTGCCAGCACCCGGGACAGGGCATCGGAAAAACTGTTTTTT.

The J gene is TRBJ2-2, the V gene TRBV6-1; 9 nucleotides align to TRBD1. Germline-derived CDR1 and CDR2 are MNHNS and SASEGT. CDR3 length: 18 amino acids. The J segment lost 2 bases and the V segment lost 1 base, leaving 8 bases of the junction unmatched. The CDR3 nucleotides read TGTGCCAGCAGTGAAGATTTACCGGGACAGGGAAACACCGGGGAGCTGTTTTTT. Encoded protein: CASSEDLPGQGNTGELFF.

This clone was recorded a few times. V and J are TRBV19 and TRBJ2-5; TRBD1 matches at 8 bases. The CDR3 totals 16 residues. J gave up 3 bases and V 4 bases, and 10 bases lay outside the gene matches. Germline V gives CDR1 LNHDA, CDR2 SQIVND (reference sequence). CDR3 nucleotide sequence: TGTGCCAGTAGTACTTCGGGGACAGGAGGAAAAGAGACCCAGTACTTC. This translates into CASSTSGTGGKETQYF. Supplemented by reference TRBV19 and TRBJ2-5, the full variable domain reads DGGITQSPKYLFRKEGQNVTLSCEQNLNHDAMYWYRQDPGQGLRLIYYSQIVNDFQKGDIAEGYSVSREKKESFPLTVTSAQKNPTAFYLCASSTSGTGGKETQYFGPGTRLLVL.

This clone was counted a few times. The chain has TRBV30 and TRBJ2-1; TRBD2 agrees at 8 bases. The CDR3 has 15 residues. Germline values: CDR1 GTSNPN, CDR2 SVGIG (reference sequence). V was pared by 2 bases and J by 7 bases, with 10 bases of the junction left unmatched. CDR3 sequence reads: CAWSSELAGGNEQFF. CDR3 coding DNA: TGTGCCTGGAGTTCTGAGCTAGCGGGCGGTAATGAGCAGTTCTTC.

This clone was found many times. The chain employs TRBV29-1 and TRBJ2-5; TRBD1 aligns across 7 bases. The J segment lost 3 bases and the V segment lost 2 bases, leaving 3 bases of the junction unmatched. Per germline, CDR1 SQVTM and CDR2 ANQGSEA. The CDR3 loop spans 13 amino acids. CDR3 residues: CSVERGPEETQYF. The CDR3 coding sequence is TGCAGCGTTGAAAGGGGGCCAGAAGAGACCCAGTACTTC. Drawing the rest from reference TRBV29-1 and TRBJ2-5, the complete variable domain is SAVISQKPSRDICQRGTSLTIQCQVDSQVTMMFWYRQQPGQSLTLIATANQGSEATYESGFVIDKFPISRPNLTFSTLTVSNMSPEDSSIYLCSVERGPEETQYFGPGTRLLVL.

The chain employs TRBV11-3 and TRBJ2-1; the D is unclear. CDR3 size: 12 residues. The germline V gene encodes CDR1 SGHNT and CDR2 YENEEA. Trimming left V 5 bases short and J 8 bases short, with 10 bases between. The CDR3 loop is CASSPLSYEQFF. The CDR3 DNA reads TGTGCCAGCAGCCCCCTATCCTATGAGCAGTTCTTC.

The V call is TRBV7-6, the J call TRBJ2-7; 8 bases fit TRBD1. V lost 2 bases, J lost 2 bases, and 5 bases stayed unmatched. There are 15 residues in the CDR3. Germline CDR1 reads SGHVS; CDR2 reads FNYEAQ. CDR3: CASSLWQGATYEQYF. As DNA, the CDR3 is TGTGCCAGCAGCTTATGGCAGGGGGCAACCTACGAGCAGTACTTC. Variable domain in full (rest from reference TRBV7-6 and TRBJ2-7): GAGVSQSPRYKVTKRGQDVALRCDPISGHVSLYWYRQALGQGPEFLTYFNYEAQQDKSGLPNDRFSAERPEGSISTLTIQRTEQRDSAMYRCASSLWQGATYEQYFGPGTRLTVT.

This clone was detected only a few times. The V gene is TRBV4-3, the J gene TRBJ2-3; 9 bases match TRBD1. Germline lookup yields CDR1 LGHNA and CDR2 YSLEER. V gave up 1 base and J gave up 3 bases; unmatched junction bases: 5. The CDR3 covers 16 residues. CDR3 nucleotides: TGCGCCAGCAGCCAAGCCACAGGGGGCCGGACAGATACGCAGTATTTT. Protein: CASSQATGGRTDTQYF.

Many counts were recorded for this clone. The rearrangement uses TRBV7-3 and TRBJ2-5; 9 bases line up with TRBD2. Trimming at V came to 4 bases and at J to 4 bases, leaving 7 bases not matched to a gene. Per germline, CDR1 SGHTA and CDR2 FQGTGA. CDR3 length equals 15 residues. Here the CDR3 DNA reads TGTGCCAGCAGCTCGGTAGCGGGAGCTGGAGAGACCCAGTACTTC. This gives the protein CASSSVAGAGETQYF.

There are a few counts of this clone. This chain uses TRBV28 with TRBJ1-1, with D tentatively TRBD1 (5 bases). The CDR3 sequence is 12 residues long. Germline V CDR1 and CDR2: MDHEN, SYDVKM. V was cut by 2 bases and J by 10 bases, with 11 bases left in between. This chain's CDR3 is CASSLGGFGAFF. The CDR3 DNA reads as TGTGCCAGCAGTTTAGGGGGGTTCGGAGCTTTCTTT. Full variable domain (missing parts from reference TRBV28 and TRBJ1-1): DVKVTQSSRYLVKRTGEKVFLECVQDMDHENMFWYRQDPGLGLRLIYFSYDVKMKEKGDIPEGYSVSREKKERFSLILESASTNQTSMYLCASSLGGFGAFFGQGTRLTVV.

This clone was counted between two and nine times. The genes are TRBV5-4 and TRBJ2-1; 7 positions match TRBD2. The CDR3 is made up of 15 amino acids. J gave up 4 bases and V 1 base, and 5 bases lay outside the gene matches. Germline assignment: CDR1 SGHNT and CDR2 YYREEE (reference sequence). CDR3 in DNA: TGTGCCAGCAGCTTGTCAGCGCGGGGGTACAATGAGCAGTTCTTC. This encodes CASSLSARGYNEQFF. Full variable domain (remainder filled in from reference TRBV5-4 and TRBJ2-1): ETGVTQSPTHLIKTRGQQVTLRCSSQSGHNTVSWYQQALGQGPQFIFQYYREEENGRGNFPPRFSGLQFPNYSSELNVNALELDDSALYLCASSLSARGYNEQFFGPGTRLTVL.

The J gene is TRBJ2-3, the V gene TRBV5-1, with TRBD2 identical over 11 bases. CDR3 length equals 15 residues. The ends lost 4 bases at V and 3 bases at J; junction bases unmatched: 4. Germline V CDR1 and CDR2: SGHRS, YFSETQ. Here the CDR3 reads CASSPGLAETDTQYF. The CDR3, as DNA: TGCGCCAGCAGCCCGGGACTAGCGGAAACAGATACGCAGTATTTT.

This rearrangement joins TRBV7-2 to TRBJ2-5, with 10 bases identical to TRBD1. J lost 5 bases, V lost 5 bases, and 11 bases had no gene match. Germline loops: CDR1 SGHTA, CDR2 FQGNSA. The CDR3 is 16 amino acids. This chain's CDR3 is CASSPGHGTGVETQYF. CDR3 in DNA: TGTGCCAGCAGCCCGGGTCACGGGACAGGGGTCGAGACCCAGTACTTC. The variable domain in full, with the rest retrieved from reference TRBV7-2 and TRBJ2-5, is GAGVSQSPSNKVTEKGKDVELRCDPISGHTALYWYRQSLGQGLEFLIYFQGNSAPDKSGLPSDRFSAERTGGSVSTLTIQRTQQEDSAVYLCASSPGHGTGVETQYFGPGTRLLVL.

DNA of the CDR3: TGTGCCAGCAGCGGGCGGGGGCGTGGAAACCCGTTCTTC. This sequence encodes CASSGRGRGNPFF. The gene calls are TRBV7-2 and TRBJ2-1; weak D call: TRBD2 (7 bases). CDR1 and CDR2 (germline): SGHTA, FQGNSA. V lost 5 bases to trimming and J lost 15 bases, with 20 bases between them. The CDR3 spans 13 residues.